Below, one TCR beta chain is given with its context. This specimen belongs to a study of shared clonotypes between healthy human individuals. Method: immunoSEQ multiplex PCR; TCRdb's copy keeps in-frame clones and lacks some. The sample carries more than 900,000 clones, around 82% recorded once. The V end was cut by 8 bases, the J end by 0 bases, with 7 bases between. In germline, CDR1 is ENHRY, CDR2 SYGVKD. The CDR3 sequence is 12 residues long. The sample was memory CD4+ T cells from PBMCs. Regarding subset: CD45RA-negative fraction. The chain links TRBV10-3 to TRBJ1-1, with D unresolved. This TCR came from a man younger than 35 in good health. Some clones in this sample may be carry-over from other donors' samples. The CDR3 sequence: CAIGQMNTEAFF. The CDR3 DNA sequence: TGTGCCATCGGGCAGATGAACACTGAAGCTTTCTTT.